These 17 T cell receptor beta chains came from one sample sequenced in a study of early T cells in non-severe SARS-CoV-2 infection. Each CDR3 protein is one row after TCRdb ran MiXCR on the 5' RACE reads. This table has around 60,000 distinct CDR3 sequences, 10% to 12% appearing once. The sequencing used whole blood, collected at baseline. These receptors were taken from an adult who was a healthcare worker with PCR-confirmed SARS-CoV-2 infection or an uninfected control (not recorded which).

The chain carries TRBV6-1 and TRBJ1-6, with D possibly matching TRBD1 (6 bases). Germline V CDR1 and CDR2: MNHNS, SASEGT. V was clipped by 6 bases and J by 10 bases, with 16 bases between them. The CDR3 has 14 residues. As DNA, the CDR3 is TGTGCCAGCAGGCCGAGGGGGAGTGACTCACCCCTCCACTTT. This gives the protein CASRPRGSDSPLHF.

The genes are TRBV7-9 and TRBJ2-3; 7 bases are shared with TRBD1. The length of the CDR3 is 16 residues. Germline CDR1 and CDR2: SEHNR and FQNEAQ (reference sequence). With 0 bases clipped from V and 2 bases from J, the junction kept 5 bases outside the gene matches. CDR3 sequence (DNA): TGTGCCAGCAGCTTAGCGGCCAGGGGGATCACAGATACGCAGTATTTT. This translates into CASSLAARGITDTQYF.

The rearrangement uses TRBV12-3 or TRBV12-4 and TRBJ2-1; D is undetermined. The CDR3 extends over 17 amino acids. V dropped 6 bases and J dropped 2 bases, with 20 bases sitting between them. The CDR3 DNA sequence: TGTGCCAGCAGCCCAGGCGGCTGGCGGTACCCCTACAATGAGCAGTTCTTC. It codes for CASSPGGWRYPYNEQFF.

The chain is built from TRBV6-1 and TRBJ1-1, with D perhaps matching TRBD1 (6 bases). CDR3 length: 15 amino acids. The germline CDR1 and CDR2 sequences are MNHNS and SASEGT. V was cut by 11 bases and J by 2 bases, with 21 bases left in between. Here the CDR3 DNA reads TGTGCCGTCCTCCGTCCCAGGGGCTTAAACACTGAAGCTTTCTTT. Translating gives CAVLRPRGLNTEAFF.

The rearrangement links TRBV7-8 to TRBJ2-1; 11 bases line up with TRBD2. This CDR3 has 16 residues. V dropped 1 base and J dropped 7; count of bases not matched to a gene: 6. The V gene's germline CDR1 is SGHVS and CDR2 FQNEAQ. The CDR3 protein is CASSLVMASGGNEQFF. In DNA, the CDR3 is TGTGCCAGCAGCTTAGTGATGGCTAGCGGGGGGAATGAGCAGTTCTTC.

This chain joins TRBV7-8 and TRBJ1-5; a possible D gene is TRBD1 (5 bases). Germline CDR1 SGHVS, CDR2 FQNEAQ. V was shortened by 4 bases and J by 7 bases, with 11 bases between the two germline ends. CDR3 size: 13 residues. CDR3 residues: CASSSDSRQPQHF. CDR3 nucleotides: TGTGCCAGCAGCTCAGACAGTCGGCAGCCCCAGCATTTT.

The chain is built from TRBV5-1 and TRBJ2-1; D is ambiguous. The germline V gene encodes CDR1 SGHRS and CDR2 YFSETQ. This CDR3 region has 16 residues. Between the trimmed V and J ends, which lost 2 bases and 0 bases, there was a span of 12 bases. CDR3 nucleotide sequence: TGCGCCAGCAGCTTCGGCGGCGCTAGCTCCTACAATGAGCAGTTCTTC. Amino acids: CASSFGGASSYNEQFF.

The rearrangement uses TRBV2 and TRBJ1-5; maybe TRBD1 (5 bases). Trimming stripped 7 bases from V and 5 bases from J, with 15 bases between. The CDR3 extends over 14 amino acids. Germline V gives CDR1 SNHLY, CDR2 FYNNEI. CDR3 region: CASTSRGRDQPQHF. The CDR3 nucleotides read TGTGCCAGCACCTCCCGGGGGAGGGATCAGCCCCAGCATTTT.

This clonotype has more than one count but fewer than ten. DNA for the CDR3: TGTGCCAGCACCCTTAGCGGGGGCAGCACAGATACGCAGTATTTT. Protein: CASTLSGGSTDTQYF. The gene calls are TRBV7-2 and TRBJ2-3; 9 bases are shared with TRBD2. Germline CDR1 and CDR2: SGHTA and FQGNSA. V lost 7 bases and J lost 0; bases outside the gene matches: 5. The CDR3 is 15 residues long.

This clonotype was found a few times. The V and J genes are TRBV5-6 and TRBJ2-5; TRBD2 matches at 9 bases. This CDR3 is built from 14 residues. V gave up 5 bases and J gave up 1 base; unmatched junction bases: 3. Per the germline V gene, CDR1 is SGHDT and CDR2 is YYEEEE. The CDR3 DNA sequence: TGTGCCAGCAGTCGACTAGCGGCCCAAGAGACCCAGTACTTC. It yields the protein CASSRLAAQETQYF.

The J gene is TRBJ1-1, the V gene TRBV6-2 or TRBV6-3; the D gene is possibly TRBD1 (5 bases). This CDR3 region has 15 residues. Germline values: CDR1 MNHEY, CDR2 SVGEGT. The ends were cut back, 4 bases at V and 0 bases at J, with 12 bases in the middle. The CDR3 bases are TGTGCCAGCAGTTGGGCGACAGTAATGAACACTGAAGCTTTCTTT. This translates into CASSWATVMNTEAFF.

This chain connects TRBV12-3 or TRBV12-4 to TRBJ1-6, with D possibly being TRBD1 (5 bases). V lost 6 bases, J lost 6 bases, and 24 bases lay in between. The CDR3 covers 18 residues. The CDR3 DNA reads TGTGCCAGCAGCCGCCCGGGGCCCGCAGGTTCCCCTAATTCACCCCTCCACTTT. It yields the protein CASSRPGPAGSPNSPLHF.

V and J are TRBV18 and TRBJ1-1; perhaps TRBD1 as D (5 bases). Germline CDR1 KGHSH, CDR2 LQKENI. Trimming took 4 bases from V and 4 from J, leaving 22 bases between them. The CDR3 contains 17 residues. CDR3 sequence: CASSLLGARGGSTEAFF. CDR3 in DNA: TGTGCCAGCTCACTACTAGGGGCGAGAGGTGGTAGCACTGAAGCTTTCTTT.

This clonotype was seen many times. This chain uses TRBV18 with TRBJ1-1; perhaps TRBD1 as D (6 bases). Trimming removed 6 bases from V and 1 base from J, with 18 bases in between. This CDR3 region has 16 residues. The germline CDR1 and CDR2 sequences are KGHSH and LQKENI. Written as DNA, the CDR3 is TGTGCCAGCTCCCGGGGGGGCGCCTCGTGGAACACTGAAGCTTTCTTT. This codes for CASSRGGASWNTEAFF.

This clonotype has a count of ten or more. CDR3 coding DNA: TGTGCCAGCAGCTTAGTAGGGACGCCGGGACAGGGTGAGCAGTTCTTC. Translating gives CASSLVGTPGQGEQFF. V is TRBV7-2 and J is TRBJ2-1, with 9 positions matching TRBD1. The junction had 10 bases not matched to a gene; V was cut back by 1 base and J by 9 bases. The CDR3 extends over 16 amino acids. The germline gives CDR1 SGHTA, CDR2 FQGNSA.

The chain links TRBV18 to TRBJ2-5; either TRBD1 or TRBD2 may supply D (5 bases each). Germline V CDR1 and CDR2: KGHSH, LQKENI. This CDR3 is 15 amino acids long. V lost 2 bases and J lost 7, with 17 bases in between. As DNA, the CDR3 is TGTGCCAGCTCACCAACTGGCAGGGAGAAAGGGACCCAGTACTTC. Translation gives CASSPTGREKGTQYF.

This clonotype counts as medium-sized. The rearrangement links TRBV15 to TRBJ1-2; TRBD1 might be the D (5 bases). CDR3 size: 15 residues. V shed 3 bases and J shed 4 bases, with 15 bases lying between them. Looked up from germline, CDR1 is LNHNV and CDR2 is YYDKDF (reference sequence). The CDR3 region has the DNA TGTGCCACCAGCAGTGGACGGGGACCTACCTATGGCTACACCTTC. Translated, it gives CATSSGRGPTYGYTF.